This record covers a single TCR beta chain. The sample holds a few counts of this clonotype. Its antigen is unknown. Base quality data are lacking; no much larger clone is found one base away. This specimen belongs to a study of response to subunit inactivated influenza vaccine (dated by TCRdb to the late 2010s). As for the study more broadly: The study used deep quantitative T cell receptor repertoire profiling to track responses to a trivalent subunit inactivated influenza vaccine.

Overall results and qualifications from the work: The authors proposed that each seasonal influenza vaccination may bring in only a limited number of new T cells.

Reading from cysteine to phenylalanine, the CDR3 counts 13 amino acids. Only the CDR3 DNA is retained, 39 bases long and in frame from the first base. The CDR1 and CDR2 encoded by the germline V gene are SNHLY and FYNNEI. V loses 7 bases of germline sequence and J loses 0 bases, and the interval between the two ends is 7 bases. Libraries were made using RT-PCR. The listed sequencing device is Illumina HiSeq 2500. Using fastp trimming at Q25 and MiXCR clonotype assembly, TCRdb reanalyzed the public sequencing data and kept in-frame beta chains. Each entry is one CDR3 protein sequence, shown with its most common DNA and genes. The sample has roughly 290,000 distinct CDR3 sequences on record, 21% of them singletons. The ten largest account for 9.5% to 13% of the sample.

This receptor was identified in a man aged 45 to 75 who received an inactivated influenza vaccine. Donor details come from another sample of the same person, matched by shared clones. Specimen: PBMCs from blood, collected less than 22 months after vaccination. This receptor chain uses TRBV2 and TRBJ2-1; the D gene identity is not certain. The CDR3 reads CASMESSYNEQFF. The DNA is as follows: TGTGCCAGCATGGAGAGCTCCTACAATGAGCAGTTCTTC.